The 20 T cell receptor beta chains below come from one sample, sequenced in a study of blood T cell repertoires in COVID-19. Here immunoSEQ multiplex PCR was the method, and the copy in TCRdb shows in-frame clones only, minus some. Of some 80,000 clones in the sample, around three quarters are singletons; the top ten hold about 20%. The sequenced material came from peripheral blood. The receptors shown here come from a woman over 75 with active or convalescent COVID-19.

The rearrangement links TRBV7-2 to TRBJ1-2; 8 bases agree with TRBD1. Unmatched junction bases numbered 5, after V lost 3 bases and J lost 8 bases. This CDR3 comprises 13 residues. The germline gives CDR1 SGHTA, CDR2 FQGNSA. The CDR3 DNA is TGTGCCAGCAGCTTGGGACAGGACAAGGGCTACACCTTC. Translation gives CASSLGQDKGYTF.

J is TRBJ2-7 and V is TRBV20-1, with D unresolved. This CDR3 contains 13 residues. CDR1 is DFQATT and CDR2 is SNEGSKA in the germline V gene (reference sequence). The V and J ends lost 3 bases and 6 bases respectively, with 15 bases between them. CDR3 region: CSASTVSLSEQYF. In DNA form, the CDR3 reads TGCAGTGCTAGTACGGTTAGTTTGAGCGAGCAGTACTTC.

The chain uses TRBV6-6 and TRBJ1-4; D is possibly TRBD1 (5 bases). Trimming removed 7 bases at V and 7 bases at J, with 16 bases between. CDR1 is MNHNY, CDR2 SVGAGI, per germline (reference sequence). This CDR3 comprises 14 residues. CDR3 in amino acids: CASKTGAEGEKLFF. DNA for the CDR3: TGTGCCAGCAAAACAGGCGCTGAAGGTGAAAAACTGTTTTTT.

The chain couples TRBV7-2 to TRBJ2-5; TRBD2 agrees at 12 bases. The CDR3 sequence is 18 residues long. Germline values: CDR1 SGHTA, CDR2 FQGNSA. With V trimmed by 5 bases and J by 5 bases, 15 bases remained unmatched. In DNA, the CDR3 is TGTGCCAGCAGCCCGGGGTTACAGCGCACTAGCGGGGGGGAGACCCAGTACTTC. Protein: CASSPGLQRTSGGETQYF.

The chain recombines TRBV7-2 with TRBJ2-2, with 7 bases fitting TRBD2. V dropped 5 bases and J dropped 4; count of bases not matched to a gene: 4. There are 14 residues in the CDR3. Germline lookup yields CDR1 SGHTA and CDR2 FQGNSA. The CDR3 bases are TGTGCCAGCAGCCCTAGCGGCGTCACCGGGGAGCTGTTTTTT. Protein sequence: CASSPSGVTGELFF.

The chain carries TRBV6-1 and TRBJ1-2; weak D call: TRBD1 (6 bases). The germline CDR1 and CDR2 sequences are MNHNS and SASEGT. V lost 6 bases and J lost 2, with 10 bases in between. This CDR3 is 13 amino acids long. CDR3 protein: CASSWTDNYGYTF. The CDR3 bases are TGTGCCAGCAGCTGGACAGACAACTATGGCTACACCTTC.

This sequence joins TRBV7-2 and TRBJ1-5; D may be TRBD1 (5 bases). The length of the CDR3 is 18 residues. Germline V gives CDR1 SGHTA, CDR2 FQGNSA. Trimming took off 6 bases at V and 2 bases at J, with 23 bases between the two ends. The DNA for the CDR3 is TGTGCCAGCAGTTCCTCCCCCTACAGGAGAGGCGGCAATCAGCCCCAGCATTTT. This gives the protein CASSSSPYRRGGNQPQHF. Drawing the rest from reference TRBV7-2 and TRBJ1-5, the complete variable domain is GAGVSQSPSNKVTEKGKDVELRCDPISGHTALYWYRQSLGQGLEFLIYFQGNSAPDKSGLPSDRFSAERTGGSVSTLTIQRTQQEDSAVYLCASSSSPYRRGGNQPQHFGDGTRLSIL.

This clone has ten or more counts. The chain links TRBV7-6 to TRBJ2-1; 8 nucleotides agree with TRBD2. The V gene end was trimmed by 5 bases and the J gene end by 2 bases; junction bases not matched to a gene: 11. Germline values: CDR1 SGHVS, CDR2 FNYEAQ. The CDR3 loop spans 17 amino acids. CDR3 sequence: CASSPPQRGMPYNEQFF. CDR3 DNA: TGTGCCAGCAGCCCTCCTCAGCGGGGGATGCCCTACAATGAGCAGTTCTTC. The variable domain in full, with the rest retrieved from reference TRBV7-6 and TRBJ2-1, is GAGVSQSPRYKVTKRGQDVALRCDPISGHVSLYWYRQALGQGPEFLTYFNYEAQQDKSGLPNDRFSAERPEGSISTLTIQRTEQRDSAMYRCASSPPQRGMPYNEQFFGPGTRLTVL.

The rearrangement uses TRBV7-8 and TRBJ2-7; D is unclear. Looked up from germline, CDR1 is SGHVS and CDR2 is FQNEAQ. The V end lost 4 bases, the J end lost 3 bases, and 4 bases lay between the germline ends. The CDR3 is 11 amino acids. The CDR3 loop reads CASSSRYEQYF. CDR3 DNA: TGTGCCAGCAGCTCCCGCTACGAGCAGTACTTC.

V is TRBV6-5 and J is TRBJ1-6; a possible D gene is TRBD1 (6 bases). The CDR3 extends over 14 amino acids. CDR1 MNHEY and CDR2 SVGAGI come from the germline V gene. V lost 2 bases and J 9 bases, leaving 11 bases between the germline ends. CDR3 sequence: CASSYSGQLSPLHF. For the CDR3, the DNA is TGTGCCAGCAGTTACAGTGGACAGCTTTCACCCCTCCACTTT.

The chain joins TRBV2 to TRBJ1-2; no reliable D call. With 3 bases removed from V and 4 bases from J, the gap between germline ends came to 24 bases. The CDR3 totals 18 residues. The germline V gene has CDR1 SNHLY and CDR2 FYNNEI. The CDR3 coding sequence is TGTGCCAGCAGTGATACTTCAGATTGGGGAGGCAACCTCTATGGCTACACCTTC. As protein: CASSDTSDWGGNLYGYTF.

There are a few counts of this clone. The V and J genes are TRBV4-1 and TRBJ2-7, with 7 nucleotides matching TRBD1. The germline V gene has CDR1 MGHRA and CDR2 YSYEKL. Trimming cost V 1 base and J 4 bases; bases outside gene matches: 7. There are 15 residues in the CDR3. The CDR3 loop reads CASSQAPGTVYEQYF. The CDR3 nucleotides are TGCGCCAGCAGCCAAGCTCCCGGGACAGTATACGAGCAGTACTTC.

CDR3 residues: CASSQDPGNEAFF. Written as DNA, the CDR3 is TGTGCCAGCAGCCAAGATCCGGGAAATGAAGCTTTCTTT. The V call is TRBV3-1 (or the pseudogene TRBV3-2), the J call TRBJ1-1, with D unresolved. The CDR3 is made up of 13 amino acids. Germline V gives CDR1 LGHDT, CDR2 YNNKEL (reference sequence). V was shortened by 0 bases and J by 7 bases, with 9 bases between the two germline ends.

This clone was detected only once. A junction boundary mismatches the germline segment, possibly from a read error. The chain joins TRBV5-1 to TRBJ2-7; TRBD2 agrees at 7 bases. The CDR3 has 13 residues. CDR1 SGHRS and CDR2 YFSETQ come from the germline V gene. CDR3 DNA: TGCGCCAGCGGCTTTGGGGGGGACGACGAGCAGTACTTC. The encoded protein is CASGFGGDDEQYF.

The chain uses TRBV18 and TRBJ2-5; TRBD1 agrees at 10 bases. There are 15 residues in the CDR3. From germline, CDR1 is KGHSH and CDR2 LQKENI. The ends lost 4 bases at V and 4 bases at J; junction bases unmatched: 6. The CDR3 DNA follows: TGTGCCAGCTCACAGGGACAGGGGCGTCTAGAGACCCAGTACTTC. It is translated as CASSQGQGRLETQYF.

The chain uses TRBV21-1 and TRBJ1-1; the table's D gene call, TRBD1, was not cross checked with the DNA. TRBV21-1 is designated a pseudogene. The CDR3 covers 15 residues. CDR3 bases: TGTGCCAGCAGCCCACTACAGGGACTGAACACTGAAGCTTTCTTT. It codes for CASSPLQGLNTEAFF.

This chain joins TRBV7-2 and TRBJ2-7; 8 positions match TRBD2. The germline V gene encodes CDR1 SGHTA and CDR2 FQGNSA. Trimming removed 5 bases from V and 7 bases from J; junction bases left unmatched: 4. This CDR3 has 12 amino acids. The CDR3 sequence is CASSLLAGEQYF. The CDR3 DNA follows: TGTGCCAGCAGCCTATTAGCGGGGGAGCAGTACTTC.

The chain carries TRBV10-3 and TRBJ1-1, with TRBD1 matching 9 bases. V was pared by 0 bases and J by 5 bases, with 4 bases of the junction left unmatched. The CDR3 runs to 15 residues. The germline V gene encodes CDR1 ENHRY and CDR2 SYGVKD. This CDR3 is CAISESGQGGTEAFF. In DNA, the CDR3 is TGTGCCATCAGTGAGTCGGGACAGGGAGGAACTGAAGCTTTCTTT.

J is TRBJ1-5 and V is TRBV4-1; no definite D call. The CDR3 spans 15 residues. Germline V CDR1 and CDR2: MGHRA, YSYEKL. Trimming took off 0 bases at V and 2 bases at J, with 8 bases between the two ends. CDR3 bases: TGCGCCAGCAGCCAAGACGAGTTAGGCAATCAGCCCCAGCATTTT. Protein product: CASSQDELGNQPQHF.

The chain carries TRBV7-2 and TRBJ2-7, with D possibly being TRBD1 (5 bases). Deletions cut 5 bases from V and 2 bases from J, with 13 bases between. Germline V lookup: CDR1 SGHTA, CDR2 FQGNSA. This CDR3 has 14 residues. For the CDR3, the DNA is TGTGCCAGCAGCCCCGACAGAGTAACCTACGAGCAGTACTTC. It specifies CASSPDRVTYEQYF.